This T cell receptor beta chain was recovered during a study of memory CD8 T cells in hepatitis C reinfection. Study at large: Samples before reinfection came 55 to 20 weeks prior to detection.

Noted time point: pre-reinfection, 55 to 20 weeks before reinfection detection. No in vitro expansion preceded TCR sequencing of the sorted cells. Total naive CD8 T cells were sorted as viable CD3+ CD8+ CD45RO- cells from a couple of donors. Only in-frame clones appear in the TCRdb table, and some are missing; sequencing was by immunoSEQ multiplex PCR. In the table there are 50,000 or so clones, roughly 91% of which are singletons. The CDR3 totals 14 residues. Germline-derived CDR1 and CDR2 are MNHEY and SMNVEV (reference sequence). V was shortened by 2 bases and J by 2 bases, with 9 bases between the two germline ends.

This sequence was found in a man aged 18 to 29 with hepatitis C virus infection. The V and J genes are TRBV27 and TRBJ2-5, with D uncertain. The sample consisted of naive CD8+ T cells sorted from blood. The CDR3 protein is CASSLNSIQETQYF. In DNA form, the CDR3 reads TGTGCCAGCAGTTTAAACAGTATTCAAGAGACCCAGTACTTC.